This T cell receptor beta chain was captured in a study of T-cell memory formation after mild COVID-19. This clonotype showed up just a few times. The antigen is undetermined. The V and J ends lost 2 bases and 1 base respectively, with 8 bases between them. The CDR3 covers 14 residues. Study-wide findings and caveats: That cross-reactive memory joined was suggested by some responding clones appearing in pre-infection memory.

Using its own MiXCR run on the 5' RACE reads, TCRdb lists one record per CDR3 protein. The sample shows about 560,000 distinct CDR3 sequences, approximately 15% of them seen only once. This receptor was identified in an adult woman who had mild COVID-19 (a few samples of this study predate the infection). Cell type and time point are not known. The chain uses TRBV12-3 or TRBV12-4 and TRBJ1-1; no clear D. The sequencing input was PBMCs or a T cell subset sorted from them (not recorded which). The DNA for the CDR3 is TGTGCCAGCAGTTTACACCCCACGAACACTGAAGCTTTCTTT. Encoded protein: CASSLHPTNTEAFF.